This T cell receptor (beta chain) was sequenced during a study of memory CD4+ T cells and cytomegalovirus serostatus. Study overall: Healthy Belgian adult donors included about nine CMV-positive and some 24 CMV-negative people.

Source study methods: After removing out-of-frame reads, 2 million to 2.5 million distinct TCRbeta sequences remained. Clones were read by immunoSEQ multiplex PCR, and TCRdb kept only the in-frame ones, dropping some. V, J and clone size are those of that table, while D and trimming were read from the DNA. The sample yields about 42,000 clones, just under 80% seen once. The sort gate was single viable CD3+CD4+CD8-CD45RO+ cells for memory CD4+ T cells. The receptor was derived from an adult in good health and CMV-seronegative. What was sequenced was memory CD4+ T cells from blood.

In nucleotides, the CDR3 is TGTGCCAGCAGTTACTTGACAGGGGACAAGTACTTC. Its translation: CASSYLTGDKYF. The chain has TRBV6-5 and TRBJ2-7, with 8 bases identical to TRBD1. This CDR3 contains 12 residues. CDR1 is MNHEY, CDR2 SVGAGI, per germline. With V trimmed by 1 base and J by 11 bases, 4 bases remained unmatched.